The rows below give T cell receptor beta chains drawn from one sample of a study of T-cell memory formation after mild COVID-19. TCRdb called the 5' RACE reads again in MiXCR, with one record for every CDR3 protein. The sample yields a few hundred thousand distinct CDR3 sequences, approximately 10% seen once. Sample: PBMCs or a T cell subset sorted from them (not recorded which). The receptors stem from a young man who had mild COVID-19 (a few samples of this study predate the infection). Cell type and time point are not known. Each CDR3 is given with its conserved first and last residue. A D gene is named only where the DNA matches it firmly. Size values are once, few and many counts, or a class for expanded clones, and some rows have none.

CDR3 length,V gene,D gene,clone size,J gene,CDR3 DNA,CDR3 protein
16,TRBV27,.,many,TRBJ2-7,TGTGCCAGCAGTTTATGGGCTAGCTCCAGCTCCTACGAGCAGTACTTC,CASSLWASSSSYEQYF
18,TRBV4-3,TRBD1,.,TRBJ2-3,TGCGCCAGCAGCCAAAGCCGGGGGGGACAGGGGAGCACAGATACGCAGTATTTT,CASSQSRGGQGSTDTQYF
12,TRBV10-2,.,.,TRBJ2-3,TGCGCCAGCAGCGGGGTGGGAGATACGCAGTATTTT,CASSGVGDTQYF
14,TRBV20-1,.,few,TRBJ2-4,TGCAGTGCTAGAGAAGACTTGGCCAAAAACATTCAGTACTTC,CSAREDLAKNIQYF
15,TRBV7-8,TRBD1,few,TRBJ1-2,TGTGCCAGCAGCCGTGCAGGGGGCGTGAGGAATGGCTACACCTTC,CASSRAGGVRNGYTF
13,TRBV6-4,.,few,TRBJ2-2,TGTGCCAGCAGTGAGGAATCTACCGGGGAGCTGTTTTTT,CASSEESTGELFF
14,TRBV2,TRBD1,.,TRBJ2-3,TGTGCCAGCGGGGACAGTATAAGCACAGATACGCAGTATTTT,CASGDSISTDTQYF
18,TRBV3-1,TRBD1,.,TRBJ2-3,TGTGCCAGCAGCCGCCCACAGGGGATCGGTACTAGCACAGATACGCAGTATTTT,CASSRPQGIGTSTDTQYF
15,TRBV7-3,TRBD1,.,TRBJ1-2,TGTGCCAGCAGCTTAGGGACAGGGATCGTGGGTGGCTACACCTTC,CASSLGTGIVGGYTF
14,TRBV5-1,TRBD1,.,TRBJ1-2,TGCGCCAGCAGCCCCGGACAGGGAGGACATGGCTACACCTTC,CASSPGQGGHGYTF
16,TRBV14,.,.,TRBJ1-4,TGTGCCAGCAGCCCCCGCGGTATTTTTGGGCGGGGAAAACTGTTTTTT,CASSPRGIFGRGKLFF
15,TRBV7-9,.,few,TRBJ1-2,TGTGCCAGCAGCTTGTCGGACAGCGTTAACTATGGCTACACCTTC,CASSLSDSVNYGYTF
11,TRBV20-1,.,few,TRBJ1-1,TGCAGTGCCCTCGGACAACCTGAAGCTTTCTTT,CSALGQPEAFF
16,TRBV15,.,many,TRBJ2-5,TGTGCCACCAGCAGAGGGCCCAGGGGCCGTCCGGAGACCCAGTACTTC,CATSRGPRGRPETQYF
15,TRBV13,.,.,TRBJ2-7,TGTGCCAGCAGCTTAGCGTGGGGGAAAACTTACGAGCAGTACTTC,CASSLAWGKTYEQYF
14,TRBV12-3/TRBV12-4,.,many,TRBJ1-5,TGTGCCAGCAGGGCGGACCGCTTGGGACAGCCCCAGCATTTT,CASRADRLGQPQHF
13,TRBV6-6,.,few,TRBJ1-1,TGTGCCAGCAGTTCCGGCTGGGACACTGAAGCTTTCTTT,CASSSGWDTEAFF
13,TRBV9,.,once,TRBJ1-1,TGTGCCAGCAGCGTAGGGAAGAACACTGAAGCTTTCTTT,CASSVGKNTEAFF
19,TRBV19,.,.,TRBJ1-4,TGTGCCAGTAGTATTCGGGTGCCGCCAACGTACACAACTAATGAAAAACTGTTTTTT,CASSIRVPPTYTTNEKLFF
10,TRBV21-1,.,few,TRBJ2-5,TGTGCCAGCTACCTAGACACCCAGTACTTC,CASYLDTQYF
14,TRBV6-2/TRBV6-3,.,.,TRBJ1-2,TGTGCCAGCAGTACGAGGACGGGACATTATGGCTACACCTTC,CASSTRTGHYGYTF
17,TRBV12-3/TRBV12-4,TRBD2,few,TRBJ2-5,TGTGCCAGCAGCCGGGGACTAGCGGGGTGGTACCAAGAGACCCAGTACTTC,CASSRGLAGWYQETQYF
15,TRBV4-3,.,few,TRBJ1-2,TGCGCCAGCAGCCAGCCTAGTGAACGGATCTATGGCTACACCTTC,CASSQPSERIYGYTF
14,TRBV20-1,.,.,TRBJ2-3,TGCAGTGCTAGTTGGGGGACTAGCACAGATACGCAGTATTTT,CSASWGTSTDTQYF
15,TRBV5-6,.,few,TRBJ1-5,TGTGCCAGCAGCCTATGGGGCAGCGCCAATCAGCCCCAGCATTTT,CASSLWGSANQPQHF
13,TRBV15,.,.,TRBJ2-5,TGTGCCACCAGCAGAGGGGGTTTTGAGACCCAGTACTTC,CATSRGGFETQYF
14,TRBV6-1,.,.,TRBJ1-1,TGTGCCAGCAGTGTTTGGCAGGCGGGGACTGAAGCTTTCTTT,CASSVWQAGTEAFF
14,TRBV7-2,.,.,TRBJ1-5,TGTGCCAGCAGCCCGAGTGGGCCGGGGCAGCCCCAGCATTTT,CASSPSGPGQPQHF
13,TRBV5-1,TRBD1,many,TRBJ2-3,TGCGCCAGCAGCCCTACAGGGGAGGATACGCAGTATTTT,CASSPTGEDTQYF
15,TRBV6-5,TRBD1,few,TRBJ1-1,TGTGCCAGCAGTTACTCCGGACAGGTCAACACTGAAGCTTTCTTT,CASSYSGQVNTEAFF
13,TRBV18,.,.,TRBJ1-6,TGTGCCAGCTCACCACAAGGAACTTCACCCCTCCACTTT,CASSPQGTSPLHF
16,TRBV7-9,TRBD1,.,TRBJ1-4,TGTGCCAGCAGCCCAAACCCGGACAGGCTAAATGAAAAACTGTTTTTT,CASSPNPDRLNEKLFF
15,TRBV12-3/TRBV12-4,TRBD1,many,TRBJ2-2,TGTGCCAGCAGGGGACAGACGAGGAACACCGGGGAGCTGTTTTTT,CASRGQTRNTGELFF
15,TRBV10-3,TRBD2,.,TRBJ2-4,TGTGCCATCAGTGAGGTCGCGGGGGGGGGAAACATTCAGTACTTC,CAISEVAGGGNIQYF
18,TRBV6-5,.,.,TRBJ1-6,TGTGCCAGCAGTTACATCCCCGGGGAGGGTGGCTATAATTCACCCCTCCACTTT,CASSYIPGEGGYNSPLHF
16,TRBV5-1,TRBD1,many,TRBJ2-6,TGCGCCAGCAGACCAGGGGGCGCCTCTGGGGCCAACGTCCTGACTTTC,CASRPGGASGANVLTF
16,TRBV5-6,TRBD1,.,TRBJ1-5,TGTGCCAGCAGCTTGGCGGCAGGGGGTTACTATCAGCCCCAGCATTTT,CASSLAAGGYYQPQHF
15,TRBV6-2/TRBV6-3,TRBD1,.,TRBJ2-2,TGTGCCAGCGACAGGGCCGGGACAGGGCGCGGGGAGCTGTTTTTT,CASDRAGTGRGELFF
14,TRBV20-1,.,.,TRBJ1-5,TGCAGTGCTGGGGGTGCCGGGACGGGTCAGCCCCAGCATTTT,CSAGGAGTGQPQHF
13,TRBV5-1,TRBD1,many,TRBJ2-1,TGCGCCAGCAGCTATGGACAGGGGTACGAGCAGTTCTTC,CASSYGQGYEQFF
15,TRBV7-9,.,few,TRBJ2-5,TGTGCCAGCAGCTTAAGGGGACCTTCAGGGGAGACCCAGTACTTC,CASSLRGPSGETQYF
18,TRBV13,TRBD1,once,TRBJ2-2,TGTGCCAGCAGCGCCTTAGGACAGGGGGCGTCGAACACCGGGGAGCTGTTTTTT,CASSALGQGASNTGELFF
15,TRBV6-5,.,.,TRBJ2-2,TGTGCCAGCAGTTACTCTCACGGGGGCACCGGGGAGCTGTTTTTT,CASSYSHGGTGELFF
13,TRBV11-2,.,few,TRBJ2-5,TGTGCCAGCAGCTTCAACATAAAGGAGACCCAGTACTTC,CASSFNIKETQYF
16,TRBV9,.,many,TRBJ2-3,TGTGCCAGCAGCGTAGGTCGGGCAGGGCTCACAGATACGCAGTATTTT,CASSVGRAGLTDTQYF
12,TRBV7-9,TRBD1,.,TRBJ1-1,TGTGCCAGCAGCTTAACGACAGGGAAAGCTTTCTTT,CASSLTTGKAFF
15,TRBV4-3,TRBD1,.,TRBJ1-6,TGCGCCAGCAGCCAAGACAGGGGGGATAATTCACCCCTCCACTTT,CASSQDRGDNSPLHF
16,TRBV5-1,.,many,TRBJ2-2,TGCGCCAGCAGCTTGGCGGTGGATGGACTCACCGGGGAGCTGTTTTTT,CASSLAVDGLTGELFF
14,TRBV7-9,TRBD1,few,TRBJ1-1,TGTGCCAGCATCTTAACCGGGACAGACACTGAAGCTTTCTTT,CASILTGTDTEAFF
13,TRBV3-1,.,many,TRBJ1-4,TGTGCCAGCAGCCACTTATCGGGTGAAAAACTGTTTTTT,CASSHLSGEKLFF
13,TRBV7-9,.,.,TRBJ2-2,TGTGCCAGCAGCTCCATACCCAAACCAGGGGTGTTTTTT,CASSSIPKPGVFF
15,TRBV7-2,.,.,TRBJ2-2,TGTGCCAGCAGCGCCCTCGGGTGGAACACCGGGGAGCTGTTTTTT,CASSALGWNTGELFF
17,TRBV28,.,few,TRBJ1-4,TGTGCCAGCAGTTTCTTCTCCGGTTTTGCAACTAATGAAAAACTGTTTTTT,CASSFFSGFATNEKLFF